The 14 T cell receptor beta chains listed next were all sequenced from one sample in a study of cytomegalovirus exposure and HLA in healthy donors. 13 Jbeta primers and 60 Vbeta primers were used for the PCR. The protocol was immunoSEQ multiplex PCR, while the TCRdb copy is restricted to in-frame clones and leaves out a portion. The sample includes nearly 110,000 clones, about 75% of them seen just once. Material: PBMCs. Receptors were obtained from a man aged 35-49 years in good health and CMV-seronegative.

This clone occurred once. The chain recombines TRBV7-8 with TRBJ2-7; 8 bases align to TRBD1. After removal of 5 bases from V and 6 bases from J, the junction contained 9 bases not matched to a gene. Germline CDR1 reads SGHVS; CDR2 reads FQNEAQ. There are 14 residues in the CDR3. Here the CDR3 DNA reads TGTGCCAGCAGCCCGGACAGGGTCAGGATCGAGCAGTACTTC. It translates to CASSPDRVRIEQYF.

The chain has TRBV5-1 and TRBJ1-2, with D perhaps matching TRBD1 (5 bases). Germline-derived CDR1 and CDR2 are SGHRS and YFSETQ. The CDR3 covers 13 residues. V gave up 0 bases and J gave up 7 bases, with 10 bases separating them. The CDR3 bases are TGCGCCAGCAGCTTGGCCGCGGGACTTGGCTACACCTTC. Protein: CASSLAAGLGYTF. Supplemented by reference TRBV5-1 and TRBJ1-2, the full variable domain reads KAGVTQTPRYLIKTRGQQVTLSCSPISGHRSVSWYQQTPGQGLQFLFEYFSETQRNKGNFPGRFSGRQFSNSRSEMNVSTLELGDSALYLCASSLAAGLGYTFGSGTRLTVV.

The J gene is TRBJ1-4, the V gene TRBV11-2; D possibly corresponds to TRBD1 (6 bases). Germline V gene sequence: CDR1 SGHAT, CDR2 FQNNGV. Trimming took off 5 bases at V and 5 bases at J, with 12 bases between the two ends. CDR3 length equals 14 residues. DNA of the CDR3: TGTGCCAGCAGCCAACCCGGGACAAATGAAAAACTGTTTTTT. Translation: CASSQPGTNEKLFF.

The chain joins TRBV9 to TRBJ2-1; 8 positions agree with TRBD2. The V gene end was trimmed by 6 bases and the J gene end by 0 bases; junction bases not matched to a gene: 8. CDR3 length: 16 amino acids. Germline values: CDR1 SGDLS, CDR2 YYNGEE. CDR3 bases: TGTGCCAGCAAAAGCGGGGGCCCGAGCTCCTACAATGAGCAGTTCTTC. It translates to CASKSGGPSSYNEQFF.

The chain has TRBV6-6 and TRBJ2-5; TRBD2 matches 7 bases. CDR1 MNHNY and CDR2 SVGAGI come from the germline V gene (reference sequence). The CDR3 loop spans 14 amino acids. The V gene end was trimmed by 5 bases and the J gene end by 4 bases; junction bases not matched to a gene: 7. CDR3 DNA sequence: TGTGCCAGCAGTGGGGGACTAACGACAGAGACCCAGTACTTC. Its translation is CASSGGLTTETQYF.

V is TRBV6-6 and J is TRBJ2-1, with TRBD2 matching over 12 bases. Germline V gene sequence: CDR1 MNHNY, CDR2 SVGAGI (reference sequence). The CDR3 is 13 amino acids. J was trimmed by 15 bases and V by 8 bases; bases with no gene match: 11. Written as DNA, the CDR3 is TGTGCCAGCTCTCTAGCGGGGGGGAGAGCATTGTTCTTC. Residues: CASSLAGGRALFF.

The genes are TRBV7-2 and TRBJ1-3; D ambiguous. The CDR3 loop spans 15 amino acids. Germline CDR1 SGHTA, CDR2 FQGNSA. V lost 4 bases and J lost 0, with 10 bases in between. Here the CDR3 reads CASSSLGFSGNTIYF. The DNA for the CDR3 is TGTGCCAGCAGCTCTCTGGGCTTCTCTGGAAACACCATATATTTT.

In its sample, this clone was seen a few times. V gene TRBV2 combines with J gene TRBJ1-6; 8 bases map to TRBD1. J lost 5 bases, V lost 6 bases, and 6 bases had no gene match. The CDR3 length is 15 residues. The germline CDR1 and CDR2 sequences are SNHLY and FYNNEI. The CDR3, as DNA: TGTGCCAGCAGGCGGCAGGGGGCAAATAATTCACCCCTCCACTTT. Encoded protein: CASRRQGANNSPLHF. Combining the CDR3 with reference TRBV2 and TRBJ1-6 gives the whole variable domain EPEVTQTPSHQVTQMGQEVILRCVPISNHLYFYWYRQILGQKVEFLVSFYNNEISEKSEIFDDQFSVERPDGSNFTLKIRSTKLEDSAMYFCASRRQGANNSPLHFGNGTRLTVT.

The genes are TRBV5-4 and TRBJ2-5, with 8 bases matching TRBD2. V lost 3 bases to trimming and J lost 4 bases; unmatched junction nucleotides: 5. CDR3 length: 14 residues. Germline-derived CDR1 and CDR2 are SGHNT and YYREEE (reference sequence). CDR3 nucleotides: TGTGCCAGCAGCTCAGCGGGGGTCGGAGAGACCCAGTACTTC. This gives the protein CASSSAGVGETQYF.

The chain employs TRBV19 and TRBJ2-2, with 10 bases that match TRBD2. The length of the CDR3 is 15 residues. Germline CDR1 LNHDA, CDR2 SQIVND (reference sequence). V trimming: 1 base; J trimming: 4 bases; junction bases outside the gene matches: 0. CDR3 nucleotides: TGTGCCAGTAGTATAGCTAGCGGGGGCACCGGGGAGCTGTTTTTT. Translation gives CASSIASGGTGELFF.

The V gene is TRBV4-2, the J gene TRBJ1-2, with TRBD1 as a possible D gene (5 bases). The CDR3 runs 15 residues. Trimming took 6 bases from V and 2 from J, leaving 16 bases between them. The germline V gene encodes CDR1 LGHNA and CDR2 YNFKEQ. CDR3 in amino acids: CASSTPGRENYGYTF. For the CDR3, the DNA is TGTGCCAGCAGTACGCCGGGACGGGAGAACTATGGCTACACCTTC.

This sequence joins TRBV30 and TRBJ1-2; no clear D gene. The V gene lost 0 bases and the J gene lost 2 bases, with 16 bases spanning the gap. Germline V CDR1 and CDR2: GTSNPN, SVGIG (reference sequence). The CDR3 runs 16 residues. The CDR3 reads CAWSVFGGVVNYGYTF. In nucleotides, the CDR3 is TGTGCCTGGAGTGTATTCGGCGGGGTTGTAAACTATGGCTACACCTTC.

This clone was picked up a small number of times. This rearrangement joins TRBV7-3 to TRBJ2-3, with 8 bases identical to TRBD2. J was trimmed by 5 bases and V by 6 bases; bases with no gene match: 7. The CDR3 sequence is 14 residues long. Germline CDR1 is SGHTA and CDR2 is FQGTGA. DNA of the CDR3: TGTGCCAGCAGTTTTAGCGGGGCCGGAGATACGCAGTATTTT. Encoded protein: CASSFSGAGDTQYF.

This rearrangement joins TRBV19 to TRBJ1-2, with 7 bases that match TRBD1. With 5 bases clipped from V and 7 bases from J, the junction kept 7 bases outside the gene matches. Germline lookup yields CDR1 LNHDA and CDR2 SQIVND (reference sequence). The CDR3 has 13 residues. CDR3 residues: CASSQTGVIGYTF. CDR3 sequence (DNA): TGTGCCAGTAGTCAAACAGGGGTAATTGGCTACACCTTC.